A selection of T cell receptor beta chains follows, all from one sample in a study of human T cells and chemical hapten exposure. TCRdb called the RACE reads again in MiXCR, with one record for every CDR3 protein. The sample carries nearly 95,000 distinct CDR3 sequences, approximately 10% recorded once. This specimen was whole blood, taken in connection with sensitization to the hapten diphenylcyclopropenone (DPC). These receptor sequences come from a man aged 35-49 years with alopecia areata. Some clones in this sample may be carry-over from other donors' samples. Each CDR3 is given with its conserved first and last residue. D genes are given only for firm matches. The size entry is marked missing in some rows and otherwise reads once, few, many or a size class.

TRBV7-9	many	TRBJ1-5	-	TGTGCCAGCAGCACTGACAATCAGCCCCAGCATTTT	CASSTDNQPQHF
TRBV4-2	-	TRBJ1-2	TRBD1	TGTGCCAGCAGCATACCGGGACAGGGCGATGGCTACACCTTC	CASSIPGQGDGYTF
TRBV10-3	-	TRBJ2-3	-	TGTGCCATCAGTGAAGCGGATACGCAGTATTTT	CAISEADTQYF
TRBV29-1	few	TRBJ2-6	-	TGCAGCGTCGTAGACGGCTCTGGGGCCAACGTCCTGACTTTC	CSVVDGSGANVLTF
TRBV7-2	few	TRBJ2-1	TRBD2	TGTGCCAGCAGCCTACTAGCGGGAGGGCAGTTCTTC	CASSLLAGGQFF
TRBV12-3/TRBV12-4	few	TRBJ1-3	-	TGTGCCAGCAGTTACAGGTCTCACGCTGGAAACACCATATATTTT	CASSYRSHAGNTIYF
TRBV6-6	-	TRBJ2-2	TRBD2	TGTGCCAGCAAGGGACTAGTCACCGGGGAGCTGTTTTTT	CASKGLVTGELFF
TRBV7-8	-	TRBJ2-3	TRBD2	TGTGCCAGCAGCTTTACTAGCGGCACAGATACGCAGTATTTT	CASSFTSGTDTQYF
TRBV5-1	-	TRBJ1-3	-	TGCGCCAGCAGCTTGGAAGGGTTGAGCTCTGGAAACACCATATATTTT	CASSLEGLSSGNTIYF
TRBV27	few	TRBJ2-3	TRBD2	TGTGCCAGCAGTTTATCGACTAGCGGGAGCACAGATACGCAGTATTTT	CASSLSTSGSTDTQYF
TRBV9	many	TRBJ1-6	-	TGTGCCAGCAGCGTATTCGAGACAGGAAATTCACCCCTCCACTTT	CASSVFETGNSPLHF
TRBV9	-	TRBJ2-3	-	TGTGCCAGCAGCGTCCAGGGACATAGCACAGATACGCAGTATTTT	CASSVQGHSTDTQYF
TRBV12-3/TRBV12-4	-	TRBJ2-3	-	TGTGCCAGCAGTTTGGACGGGAGCGGGTCAGATACGCAGTATTTT	CASSLDGSGSDTQYF
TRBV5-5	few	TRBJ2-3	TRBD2	TGTGCCAGCAGCTGGGACGAAGCGGGAGGGCCGCGGGGTACGCAGTATTTT	CASSWDEAGGPRGTQYF
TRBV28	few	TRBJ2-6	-	TGTGCCAGCAGTCCGAGCCTCTCTGGGGCCAACGTCCTGACTTTC	CASSPSLSGANVLTF
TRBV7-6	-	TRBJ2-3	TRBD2	TGTGCCAGCAGCTTAGCCCCAGGACTAGCCCCTGCAGATACGCAGTATTTT	CASSLAPGLAPADTQYF
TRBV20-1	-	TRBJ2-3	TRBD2	TGCAGTGCTGGGGGACTAGCGGGAGGGAGTAGGACAGATACGCAGTATTTT	CSAGGLAGGSRTDTQYF
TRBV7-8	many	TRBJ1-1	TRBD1	TGTGCCAGCAGCTCCCGACAGGGAGAGGGTGAAGCTTTCTTT	CASSSRQGEGEAFF
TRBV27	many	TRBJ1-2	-	TGTGCCAGCAGAGTTACAGGGAACTATGGCTACACCTTC	CASRVTGNYGYTF
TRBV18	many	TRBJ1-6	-	TGTGCCAGCTCACCGGGGAGGCAGAATAATTCACCCCTCCACTTT	CASSPGRQNNSPLHF
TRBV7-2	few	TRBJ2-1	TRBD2	TGTGCCAGCAGCCAACACCTAGGGGATACTAGCGCGGGCTCCTACAATGAGCAGTTCTTC	CASSQHLGDTSAGSYNEQFF
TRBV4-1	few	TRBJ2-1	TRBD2	TGCGCCAGCAGCCAATTTTCCGGGACTAGCTGGAATGAGCAGTTCTTC	CASSQFSGTSWNEQFF
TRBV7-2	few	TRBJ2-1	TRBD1	TGTGCCAGCAGCTTTGGGACAGGGGTTCAGCGCTACAATGAGCAGTTCTTC	CASSFGTGVQRYNEQFF
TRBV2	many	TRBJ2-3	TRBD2	TGTGCCAGCATGTTGACTAGCGGGGCCTCTAGCACAGATACGCAGTATTTT	CASMLTSGASSTDTQYF
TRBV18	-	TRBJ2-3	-	TGTGCCAGCTCAGCCACAGATACGCAGTATTTT	CASSATDTQYF
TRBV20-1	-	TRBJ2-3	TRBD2	TGCAGTGCTAGTGAGCGGGAGGCGGGCACAGATACGCAGTATTTT	CSASEREAGTDTQYF
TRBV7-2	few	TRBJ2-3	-	TGTGCCAGCAGCGAGCAACAGGGGGGGTCAGATACGCAGTATTTT	CASSEQQGGSDTQYF
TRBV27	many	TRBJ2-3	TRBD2	TGTGCCAGCAGTACCGGACTAGCGGGAGCTGCAGATACGCAGTATTTT	CASSTGLAGAADTQYF
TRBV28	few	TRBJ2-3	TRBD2	TGTGCCAGCAGTTTGACTAGCGGGTATACCACAGATACGCAGTATTTT	CASSLTSGYTTDTQYF
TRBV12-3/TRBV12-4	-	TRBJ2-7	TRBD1	TGTGCCAGCAGTTCGGACAGGGGGGATGTGCAGTACTTC	CASSSDRGDVQYF
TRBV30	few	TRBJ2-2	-	TGTGCCTGGAGTGGACTCACCGGGGAGCTGTTTTTT	CAWSGLTGELFF
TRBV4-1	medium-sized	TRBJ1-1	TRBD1	TGCGCCAGCAGCCAAGAACAGGACAGGCAAGCTTTCTTT	CASSQEQDRQAFF
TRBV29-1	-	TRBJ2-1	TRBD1	TGCAGCGCAGAGGACAGGGGGACAACGAGTGGGCAGTTCTTC	CSAEDRGTTSGQFF
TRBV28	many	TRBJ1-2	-	TGTGCCAGCAGGGCGGGGAACTATGGCTACACCTTC	CASRAGNYGYTF
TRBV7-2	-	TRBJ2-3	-	TGTGCCAGCAGCGAGGACAGATTGGGAAGCACAGATACGCAGTATTTT	CASSEDRLGSTDTQYF
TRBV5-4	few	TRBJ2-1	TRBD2	TGTGCCAGCAGCTTGGGGGGGGGGAGTGGGCTGAATGAGCAGTTCTTC	CASSLGGGSGLNEQFF
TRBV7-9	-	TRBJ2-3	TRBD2	TGTGCCAGCAGGGGACTAGCGGGAGATGTAGATACGCAGTATTTT	CASRGLAGDVDTQYF
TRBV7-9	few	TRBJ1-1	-	TGTGCCAGCAGCATCCTAAACCGGGGAACTGAAGCTTTCTTT	CASSILNRGTEAFF
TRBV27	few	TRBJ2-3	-	TGTGCCAGCAGTTTAAGGGGGGTGAGGGGCACAGATACGCAGTATTTT	CASSLRGVRGTDTQYF
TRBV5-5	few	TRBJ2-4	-	TGTGCCAGCAGCTTGGTGGCAGGTGGGAACATTCAGTACTTC	CASSLVAGGNIQYF
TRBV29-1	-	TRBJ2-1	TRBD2	TGCAGCGTTGAATGGTTCGGGGGGAATGAGCAGTTCTTC	CSVEWFGGNEQFF
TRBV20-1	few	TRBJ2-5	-	TGCAGTGCTAGAGATTCTGCCCCCGACAGGGAGACCCAGTACTTC	CSARDSAPDRETQYF
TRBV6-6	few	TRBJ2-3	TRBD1	TGTGCCAGCAGTTACCTGGGACAGGGAACAGATACGCAGTATTTT	CASSYLGQGTDTQYF
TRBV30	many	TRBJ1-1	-	TGTGCCTGGGGACAGTCGAACACTGAAGCTTTCTTT	CAWGQSNTEAFF
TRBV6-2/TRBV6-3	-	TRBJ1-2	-	TGTGCCAGCAGTTACCGTTTCGATGGCTACACCTTC	CASSYRFDGYTF
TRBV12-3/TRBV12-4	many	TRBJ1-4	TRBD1	TGTGCCAGTTCCGGGACAGGGGTTGAAAAACTGTTTTTT	CASSGTGVEKLFF
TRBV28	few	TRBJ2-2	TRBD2	TGTGCCAGCAGTGATACTAGCGGGAGCTTCGGCACCGGGGAGCTGTTTTTT	CASSDTSGSFGTGELFF
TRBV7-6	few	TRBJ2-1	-	TGTGCCAGCAGCTTACTCACAAAAACCTCCTACAATGAGCAGTTCTTC	CASSLLTKTSYNEQFF
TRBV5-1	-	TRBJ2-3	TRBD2	TGCGCCAGCAAGGCGGGAGAGGGCACAGATACGCAGTATTTT	CASKAGEGTDTQYF